The 11 T cell receptor beta chains listed next were all sequenced from one sample in a study of T-cell memory formation after mild COVID-19. TCRdb re-derived calls from the 5' RACE reads in MiXCR, one entry per CDR3 protein. Found here are around 250,000 distinct CDR3 sequences, roughly 15% of them singletons; the top ten hold around 23%. What was sequenced was PBMCs or a T cell subset sorted from them (not recorded which). The receptors were sampled from a young man who had mild COVID-19 (a few samples of this study predate the infection). Cell type and time point are not known.

This clonotype has a handful of counts. The chain combines TRBV11-3 with TRBJ2-1; tentatively, D is TRBD1 (6 bases). Germline V lookup: CDR1 SGHNT, CDR2 YENEEA. The CDR3 totals 13 residues. The germline V and J ends were trimmed by 4 bases and 5 bases, with 9 bases remaining between them. The CDR3 sequence is CASSSGQNNEQFF. The CDR3 nucleotides read TGTGCCAGCAGCTCCGGACAGAACAATGAGCAGTTCTTC. Full variable domain (remainder filled in from reference TRBV11-3 and TRBJ2-1): EAGVVQSPRYKIIEKKQPVAFWCNPISGHNTLYWYLQNLGQGPELLIRYENEEAVDDSQLPKDRFSAERLKGVDSTLKIQPAELGDSAVYLCASSSGQNNEQFFGPGTRLTVL.

This clonotype has just a few counts. The chain is built from TRBV5-1 and TRBJ2-5, with 10 nucleotides matching TRBD2. V gave up 4 bases and J gave up 4 bases; unmatched junction bases: 4. The CDR3 contains 14 residues. Germline V gene sequence: CDR1 SGHRS, CDR2 YFSETQ. The CDR3 DNA follows: TGCGCCAGCAGCGAGGGACTAGCGACAGAGACCCAGTACTTC. It codes for CASSEGLATETQYF.

This chain joins TRBV21-1 and TRBJ1-4; the table gives TRBD1 as D, unverified against the DNA. TRBV21-1 is assigned pseudogene status. CDR3 length equals 15 residues. The CDR3 reads CANFQEGANFEKLFF. CDR3 bases: TGTGCCAACTTCCAAGAGGGGGCTAACTTTGAAAAACTGTTTTTT.

The rearrangement uses TRBV7-9 and TRBJ2-7; D is perhaps TRBD1 (5 bases). Trimming took 5 bases from V and 5 from J, leaving 16 bases between them. Germline lookup yields CDR1 SEHNR and CDR2 FQNEAQ (reference sequence). The length of the CDR3 is 14 residues. In DNA, the CDR3 is TGTGCCAGCAGCCTGACCCAGGGCCCGGACGAGCAGTACTTC. Protein product: CASSLTQGPDEQYF.

This clonotype has more than one count but fewer than ten. V is TRBV6-5 and J is TRBJ1-2; D unresolved. The V gene's germline CDR1 is MNHEY and CDR2 SVGAGI. The CDR3 length is 14 residues. The V end lost 4 bases, the J end lost 7 bases, and 16 bases lay between the germline ends. The CDR3 spells CASSSTYGIGGYTF. The CDR3, as DNA: TGTGCCAGCAGTTCAACCTATGGTATTGGTGGCTACACCTTC.

This clonotype showed up just a few times. CDR3: CASDGGYGPPAAELFF. The CDR3 DNA reads as TGCGCCAGCGACGGGGGGTACGGACCCCCGGCCGCCGAACTGTTTTTT. The J gene is TRBJ1-4, the V gene TRBV4-1, with D tentatively TRBD1 (5 bases). Per the germline V gene, CDR1 is MGHRA and CDR2 is YSYEKL. The CDR3 spans 16 residues. Trimming stripped 8 bases from V and 12 bases from J, with 28 bases between.

Only a few counts were recorded for this clonotype. V and J are TRBV11-3 and TRBJ2-1; D call uncertain. Trimming took off 1 base at V and 8 bases at J, with 12 bases between the two ends. Germline assignment: CDR1 SGHNT and CDR2 YENEEA. The CDR3 contains 14 residues. DNA of the CDR3: TGTGCCAGCAGCTTAGGTGGTAGGACCTATGAGCAGTTCTTC. Residues: CASSLGGRTYEQFF.

The table lists this clonotype with a few counts. V usage is TRBV14 and J usage is TRBJ2-7, with 9 nucleotides matching TRBD2. Germline trimming cut 0 bases from V and 3 bases from J; bases unmatched to any gene: 6. Per the germline V gene, CDR1 is SGHDN and CDR2 is FVKESK. This CDR3 is 16 amino acids long. In DNA form, the CDR3 reads TGTGCCAGCAGCCAAGAGAAGCGGGGGGAACGCTACGAGCAGTACGTC. It encodes CASSQEKRGERYEQYV.

This clonotype has only a few counts. The chain employs TRBV4-2 and TRBJ1-2, with 9 bases lining up with TRBD1. CDR1 and CDR2 from the germline V gene are LGHNA and YNFKEQ. The CDR3 spans 15 residues. The junction had 6 bases not matched to a gene; V was cut back by 4 bases and J by 3 bases. CDR3 region: CASSRGTGRDYGYTF. The CDR3 nucleotides are TGTGCCAGCAGCCGGGGGACAGGGAGGGACTATGGCTACACCTTC.

This clonotype appeared a few times. V is TRBV6-2 or TRBV6-3 and J is TRBJ2-2; D is undetermined. Germline-derived CDR1 and CDR2 are MNHEY and SVGEGT. Trimming stripped 8 bases from V and 0 bases from J, with 13 bases between. There are 15 residues in the CDR3. The CDR3 nucleotides are TGTGCCAGCGACCCGGGCGTGACGAACACCGGGGAGCTGTTTTTT. Translation gives CASDPGVTNTGELFF.

This sequence joins TRBV20-1 and TRBJ2-3; 10 positions match TRBD1. V lost 5 bases, J lost 5 bases, and 4 bases stayed unmatched. This CDR3 contains 13 residues. Germline V gives CDR1 DFQATT, CDR2 SNEGSKA (reference sequence). The CDR3 here is CSAPGQGEDTQYF. In nucleotides, the CDR3 is TGCAGTGCTCCAGGACAGGGGGAAGATACGCAGTATTTT.